A single sample is the source of the 4 T cell receptor beta chains below, sequenced in a study of T cells in Graves' hyperthyroidism and ophthalmopathy. The CDR3 regions of TCR beta were amplified from RNA transcripts. In the first-round RT-PCR of the TCR CDR3, the HTBI primer set was used. In TCRdb, the multiplex PCR reads were re-called with MiXCR into one record per CDR3 protein. The data contain about 610,000 distinct CDR3 sequences, over 12% of them singletons. Sequenced: blood. These receptors originate from a woman in her forties with Graves' ophthalmopathy.

The J gene is TRBJ1-2, the V gene TRBV27, with a weak D call TRBD1 (6 bases). This CDR3 contains 18 residues. V was clipped by 8 bases and J by 2 bases, with 27 bases between them. The germline V gene encodes CDR1 MNHEY and CDR2 SMNVEV (reference sequence). CDR3 region: CASGSRTGGLRGNYGYTF. The CDR3 DNA reads as TGTGCCAGCGGCTCACGGACGGGGGGCCTTCGCGGGAACTATGGCTACACCTTC.

There are many counts of this clonotype. The V and J genes are TRBV7-6 and TRBJ1-1; D remains ambiguous. Germline CDR1 SGHVS, CDR2 FNYEAQ. V lost 6 bases and J lost 1, with 9 bases in between. This CDR3 has 13 residues. In DNA, the CDR3 is TGTGCCAGCAGTTTTTCCCCGAACACTGAAGCTTTCTTT. It translates to CASSFSPNTEAFF.

The rearrangement joins TRBV28 to TRBJ2-7; a possible D gene is TRBD2 (7 bases). The CDR3 extends over 14 amino acids. The V gene lost 5 bases and the J gene lost 6 bases, with 17 bases spanning the gap. In germline, CDR1 is MDHEN, CDR2 SYDVKM. CDR3 nucleotides: TGTGCCAGCAGTCCTCGATACAGGGAGGGCGAGCAGTACTTC. Translating gives CASSPRYREGEQYF.

This clonotype showed up many times. The chain has TRBV2 and TRBJ2-7; 10 positions match TRBD2. J was trimmed by 3 bases and V by 6 bases; bases with no gene match: 5. The CDR3 totals 14 residues. The germline V gene encodes CDR1 SNHLY and CDR2 FYNNEI. CDR3 DNA sequence: TGTGCCAGCAGGCCTAGCGGGAGCTACTACGAGCAGTACTTC. Protein sequence: CASRPSGSYYEQYF.